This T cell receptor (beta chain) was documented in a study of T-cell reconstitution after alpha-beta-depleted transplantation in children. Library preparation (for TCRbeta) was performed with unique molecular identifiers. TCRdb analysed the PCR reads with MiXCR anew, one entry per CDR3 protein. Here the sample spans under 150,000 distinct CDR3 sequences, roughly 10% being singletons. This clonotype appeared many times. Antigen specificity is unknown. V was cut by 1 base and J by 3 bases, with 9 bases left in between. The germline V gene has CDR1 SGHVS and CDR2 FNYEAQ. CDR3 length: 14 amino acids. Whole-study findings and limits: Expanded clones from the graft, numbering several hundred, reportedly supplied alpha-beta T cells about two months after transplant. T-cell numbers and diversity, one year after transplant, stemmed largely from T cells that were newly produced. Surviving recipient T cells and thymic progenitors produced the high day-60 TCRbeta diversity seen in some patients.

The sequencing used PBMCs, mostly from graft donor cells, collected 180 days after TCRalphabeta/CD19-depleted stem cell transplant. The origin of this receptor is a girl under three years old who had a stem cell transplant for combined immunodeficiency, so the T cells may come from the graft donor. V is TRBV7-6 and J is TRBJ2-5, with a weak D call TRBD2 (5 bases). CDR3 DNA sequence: TGTGCCAGCAGCTTAGTTAGGAGGAAAGAGACCCAGTACTTC. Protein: CASSLVRRKETQYF.